A selection of T cell receptor beta chains follows, all from one sample in a study of esophageal squamous cell carcinoma under preoperative chemotherapy. TCRdb passed the PCR reads through MiXCR, listing each CDR3 protein once. The table records 15,000 or so distinct CDR3 sequences, 40% to 50% of them present only once. Sample acquisition took place from a patient given preoperative chemotherapy. The origin of the receptors is a human donor with esophageal squamous cell carcinoma. The donor label of this sample is uncertain. Both conserved end residues are part of each CDR3. D genes are given only for firm matches. Part of the rows lack a size; the others show once, few, many or a class for expanded clones.

>-|TRBV11-3|many|TRBJ2-7
CASSFTRYEQYF
TGTGCCAGCAGCTTTACGCGTTACGAGCAGTACTTC
>-|TRBV6-5|-|TRBJ2-5
CAGSYGGRVRETQYF
TGTGCCGGGAGTTACGGGGGCCGTGTCCGAGAGACCCAGTACTTC
>TRBD2|TRBV7-7|-|TRBJ2-3
CASSLAGGTSIDTQYF
TGTGCTAGCAGCTTAGCGGGGGGCACAAGCATAGATACGCAGTATTTT
>-|TRBV6-5|once|TRBJ2-7
CASSYQSIYEQYF
TGTGCCAGCAGTTACCAGTCCATCTACGAGCAGTACTTC
>-|TRBV10-1|-|TRBJ2-1
CASSEGHSYEQFF
TGCGCCAGCAGTGAGGGACACTCCTACGAGCAGTTCTTC
>-|TRBV7-9|-|TRBJ2-3
CASSSRDGTDTQYF
TGTGCCAGCAGCTCTAGGGATGGGACAGATACGCAGTATTTT
>-|TRBV7-3|-|TRBJ2-5
CATSAGGRDLDTQYF
TGTGCCACCAGCGCTGGGGGCCGGGACCTAGATACCCAGTACTTT
>-|TRBV12-3/TRBV12-4|-|TRBJ2-7
CASSQGLSEQYF
TGTGCCAGCAGTCAAGGTTTGTCCGAGCAGTACTTC
>TRBD2|TRBV27|-|TRBJ2-1
CASSGGTSGSNEQFF
TGTGCCAGCAGTGGAGGGACTAGCGGGAGTAATGAGCAGTTCTTC
>-|TRBV7-6|few|TRBJ2-5
CASSSPVQETQYF
TGTGCCAGCAGCTCGCCGGTACAAGAGACCCAGTACTTC
>-|TRBV7-6|-|TRBJ2-5
CASSFPTWDQSSETQYF
TGTGCCAGCAGCTTTCCGACCTGGGATCAGAGCTCGGAGACCCAGTACTTC
>-|TRBV7-3|few|TRBJ2-3
CASSPGASTDTQYF
TGTGCCAGCAGCCCCGGGGCTAGCACAGATACGCAGTATTTT
>TRBD2|TRBV7-2|-|TRBJ2-2
CASRRLAPNTGELFF
TGTGCCAGCAGGAGACTAGCGCCGAACACCGGGGAGCTGTTTTTT
>TRBD1|TRBV11-3|medium-sized|TRBJ2-7
CASSSLAGTGGYEQYF
TGTGCCAGCAGCTCCCTCGCCGGGACAGGGGGCTACGAGCAGTACTTC
>-|TRBV7-9|-|TRBJ2-4
CASSFSQGVDIQYF
TGTGCCAGCAGCTTTTCCCAAGGAGTAGACATTCAGTACTTC
>TRBD2|TRBV7-2|-|TRBJ2-1
CASSFRGLVSYNEQFF
TGTGCCAGCAGCTTTAGGGGACTAGTCTCCTACAATGAGCAGTTCTTC
>TRBD2|TRBV7-2|-|TRBJ2-1
CASKGLAGRNEQFF
TGTGCCAGCAAAGGACTAGCGGGAAGAAATGAGCAGTTCTTC
>-|TRBV10-3|-|TRBJ2-3
CAISSGRTDTQYF
TGTGCCATCAGTAGCGGACGCACAGATACGCAGTATTTT
>TRBD2|TRBV12-3/TRBV12-4|few|TRBJ2-5
CASSFSGSGETQYF
TGTGCCAGCAGTTTTAGCGGGAGTGGAGAGACCCAGTACTTC
>-|TRBV7-2|-|TRBJ2-5
CASSLDPALRTQYF
TGTGCCAGCAGCTTAGATCCAGCCTTAAGGACCCAGTACTTC
>TRBD2|TRBV7-2|-|TRBJ2-1
CASSSGGLAKNIQFF
TGTGCCAGCAGCTCGGGAGGCCTCGCCAAAAACATTCAGTTCTTC
>TRBD1|TRBV11-3|-|TRBJ1-1
CASSSSTGVGQAFF
TGTGCCAGCAGCTCGTCGACAGGGGTTGGCCAAGCTTTCTTT
>-|TRBV7-2|many|TRBJ2-1
CASSTQTGPPGTQFF
TGTGCCAGCAGCACCCAAACCGGACCTCCGGGGACCCAGTTCTTC
>-|TRBV7-2|few|TRBJ2-1
CASSLERRFNEQFF
TGTGCCAGCAGCTTAGAACGGAGATTCAATGAGCAGTTCTTC
>TRBD2|TRBV12-3/TRBV12-4|few|TRBJ2-3
CASSGTSGGATDTQYF
TGTGCCAGCAGTGGTACTAGCGGGGGGGCGACAGATACGCAGTATTTT
>TRBD2|TRBV6-6|many|TRBJ2-1
CASSRREGAYNEQFF
TGTGCCAGCAGCCGACGGGAGGGGGCCTACAATGAGCAGTTCTTC